The 16 T cell receptor beta chains below come from one sample, sequenced in a study of shared clonotypes between healthy human individuals. Here immunoSEQ multiplex PCR was the method, and the copy in TCRdb shows in-frame clones only, minus some. The sample contains 1,400,000 or so clones, around 98.5% of which appear only once. Sequencing was carried out using naive CD4+ T cells sorted from blood. Subset described: CD45RA+ positively selected. These receptors were obtained from a man aged 25 to 45 in good health.

The chain couples TRBV5-1 to TRBJ2-7; TRBD1 matches at 9 bases. The CDR3 is 15 residues long. V lost 1 base to trimming and J lost 9 bases; unmatched junction nucleotides: 11. Germline assignment: CDR1 SGHRS and CDR2 YFSETQ. The CDR3 DNA reads as TGCGCCAGCAGCTTGACGGGACAGGGAGCGAGTGGGCAGTACTTC. It encodes CASSLTGQGASGQYF.

The chain combines TRBV6-5 with TRBJ2-7, with TRBD2 as a possible D gene (5 bases). The CDR3 spans 15 residues. V was clipped by 5 bases and J by 2 bases, with 16 bases between them. CDR1 is MNHEY and CDR2 is SVGAGI in the germline V gene. The CDR3 loop reads CASSVVSDYTYEQYF. CDR3 bases: TGTGCCAGCAGTGTAGTTAGCGACTACACCTACGAGCAGTACTTC.

The chain recombines TRBV4-2 with TRBJ2-1; D call uncertain. Germline CDR1 reads LGHNA; CDR2 reads YNFKEQ. This CDR3 region has 13 residues. Trimming left V 0 bases short and J 13 bases short, with 13 bases between. In DNA form, the CDR3 reads TGTGCCAGCAGCCAAGATTTAGTTCAATCCCAGTTCTTC. Its protein product is CASSQDLVQSQFF.

The genes are TRBV5-5 and TRBJ2-1, with TRBD1 matching 8 bases. The CDR3 covers 14 residues. V lost 4 bases to trimming and J lost 9 bases; unmatched junction nucleotides: 9. The germline V gene has CDR1 SGHKS and CDR2 YYEKEE (reference sequence). The CDR3 loop is CASSIRQGWTEQFF. The CDR3 region has the DNA TGTGCCAGCAGCATTCGACAGGGGTGGACTGAGCAGTTCTTC.

The chain employs TRBV5-4 and TRBJ2-3, with 10 nucleotides matching TRBD2. The CDR3 is made up of 16 amino acids. Trimming removed 4 bases from V and 5 bases from J; junction bases left unmatched: 10. CDR1 is SGHNT and CDR2 is YYREEE in the germline V gene (reference sequence). The CDR3 nucleotides read TGTGCCAGCAGCCGGGGGCTAGCGGGAGTGGTAGATACGCAGTATTTT. This gives the protein CASSRGLAGVVDTQYF.

The chain employs TRBV4-1 and TRBJ2-1; tentatively, D is TRBD1 (5 bases). The V end lost 2 bases, the J end lost 10 bases, and 6 bases lay between the germline ends. This CDR3 region has 11 residues. Per the germline V gene, CDR1 is MGHRA and CDR2 is YSYEKL. The CDR3 region is CASSQHREQFF. CDR3 DNA: TGCGCCAGCAGCCAACACAGGGAGCAGTTCTTC.

This sequence joins TRBV5-1 and TRBJ2-1; maybe TRBD1 (6 bases). The V gene's germline CDR1 is SGHRS and CDR2 YFSETQ. The CDR3 length is 15 residues. V lost 2 bases to trimming and J lost 1 base, with 10 bases between them. The CDR3 DNA follows: TGCGCCAGCAGCTTAACAGGGCAATCCTACAATGAGCAGTTCTTC. Translation: CASSLTGQSYNEQFF.

The rearrangement uses TRBV6-6 and TRBJ2-7; no definite D call. This CDR3 has 11 residues. Looked up from germline, CDR1 is MNHNY and CDR2 is SVGAGI (reference sequence). The V end was cut by 6 bases, the J end by 3 bases, with 6 bases between. The CDR3 DNA reads TGTGCCAGCAGGTTGGTCTACGAGCAGTACTTC. Translation gives CASRLVYEQYF.

The chain joins TRBV14 to TRBJ1-4; unclear D gene. V lost 0 bases and J 10 bases, leaving 9 bases between the germline ends. This CDR3 is built from 13 residues. Germline CDR1 reads SGHDN; CDR2 reads FVKESK. CDR3 DNA: TGTGCCAGCAGCCAAGATCGGAACACAAAACTGTTTTTT. Protein product: CASSQDRNTKLFF.

This clone was observed a handful of times. At the DNA level, this CDR3 is encoded by other sequences in the same sample as well. CDR3 sequence reads: CASSPGTGTYEQYF. The CDR3 DNA follows: TGTGCCAGCTCACCTGGGACAGGAACCTACGAGCAGTACTTC. V is TRBV18 and J is TRBJ2-7; 8 bases map to TRBD1. V gave up 3 bases and J gave up 2 bases; unmatched junction bases: 3. This CDR3 comprises 14 residues. Germline V gives CDR1 KGHSH, CDR2 LQKENI.

The chain carries TRBV7-2 and TRBJ2-7; TRBD1 aligns across 8 bases. The CDR3 is 16 amino acids. Trimming cost V 3 bases and J 9 bases; bases outside gene matches: 16. The germline CDR1 and CDR2 sequences are SGHTA and FQGNSA. CDR3 bases: TGTGCCAGCAGCTTGGCAGGGGGCACCGTAAGCAGAGCGCAGTACTTC. It is translated as CASSLAGGTVSRAQYF.

V and J are TRBV6-5 and TRBJ2-3; D uncertain. This CDR3 comprises 13 residues. Trimming shortened V by 6 bases and J by 6 bases, and 13 bases separated the two germline ends. Germline CDR1 MNHEY, CDR2 SVGAGI. CDR3: CASRRVLSDTQYF. CDR3 sequence (DNA): TGTGCCAGCAGAAGGGTTTTATCGGATACGCAGTATTTT.

This chain links TRBV9 with TRBJ2-5, with D perhaps matching TRBD1 (6 bases). This CDR3 has 14 amino acids. Germline V gene sequence: CDR1 SGDLS, CDR2 YYNGEE. Deletions cut 4 bases from V and 7 bases from J, with 17 bases between. CDR3 nucleotides: TGTGCCAGCAGCTCAACAGGGATACGAGGGACCCAGTACTTC. Residues: CASSSTGIRGTQYF.

This chain uses TRBV7-9 with TRBJ2-7; D might be TRBD1 (6 bases). CDR1 SEHNR and CDR2 FQNEAQ come from the germline V gene (reference sequence). This CDR3 has 13 amino acids. V was cut by 4 bases and J by 4 bases, with 11 bases left in between. The CDR3 spells CASSSTDRYEQYF. The CDR3 nucleotides read TGTGCCAGCAGCTCCACTGACAGGTACGAGCAGTACTTC.

In nucleotides, the CDR3 is TGTGCCAGCAGCGTAGACAGGGGACAGGGTGCGGACACCATATATTTT. Its protein is CASSVDRGQGADTIYF. The rearrangement links TRBV9 to TRBJ1-3; 9 positions agree with TRBD1. V was clipped by 0 bases and J by 8 bases; unmatched bases: 9. Germline values: CDR1 SGDLS, CDR2 YYNGEE. The CDR3 runs 16 residues. The whole variable domain, filled in from reference TRBV9 and TRBJ1-3, reads DSGVTQTPKHLITATGQRVTLRCSPRSGDLSVYWYQQSLDQGLQFLIQYYNGEERAKGNILERFSAQQFPDLHSELNLSSLELGDSALYFCASSVDRGQGADTIYFGEGSWLTVV.

The V call is TRBV28, the J call TRBJ2-3; D might be TRBD1 (6 bases). Between the trimmed V and J ends, which lost 4 bases and 0 bases, there was a span of 14 bases. The CDR3 contains 16 residues. CDR1 and CDR2 (germline): MDHEN, SYDVKM. The CDR3 is CASSYADRPSTDTQYF. CDR3 coding DNA: TGTGCCAGCAGTTACGCGGACAGACCTAGCACAGATACGCAGTATTTT.